One and the same sample provided the 15 T cell receptor beta chains below, sequenced in a study of T cell changes during pregnancy in multiple sclerosis. Using immunoSEQ multiplex PCR, the repertoire was profiled, and TCRdb retains in-frame clones only, with some absent. The sample lists some 52,000 clones, over 80% occurring once. The sequencing used CD4+ T cells from peripheral blood mononuclear cells, collected in the third trimester of pregnancy. These receptors were collected from a female donor with multiple sclerosis, enrolled in a pregnancy study.

This chain uses TRBV5-1 with TRBJ1-4; no firm D call. There are 14 residues in the CDR3. Germline CDR1 reads SGHRS; CDR2 reads YFSETQ. V lost 2 bases to trimming and J lost 3 bases, with 8 bases between them. The DNA of the CDR3 is TGCGCCAGCAGCTTCGGGGATCCTAATGAAAAACTGTTTTTT. Its protein is CASSFGDPNEKLFF.

The chain combines TRBV30 with TRBJ1-2, with TRBD1 matching 8 bases. J gave up 14 bases and V 2 bases, and 10 bases lay outside the gene matches. Germline lookup yields CDR1 GTSNPN and CDR2 SVGIG (reference sequence). The CDR3 has 12 amino acids. Here the CDR3 DNA reads TGTGCCTGGAGTCCGGGACAGGCCCCAGGGACCTTC. It yields the protein CAWSPGQAPGTF.

The chain couples TRBV4-1 to TRBJ2-1; 12 bases agree with TRBD2. With 5 bases clipped from V and 7 bases from J, the junction kept 15 bases outside the gene matches. CDR1 is MGHRA, CDR2 YSYEKL, per germline. This CDR3 is 18 amino acids long. In DNA form, the CDR3 reads TGCGCCAGCAGCGTACCCGGGGGACTAGCGGGCTTGGGGAATGAGCAGTTCTTC. Translated: CASSVPGGLAGLGNEQFF.

This chain links TRBV7-9 with TRBJ1-1; D gene unclear. Germline CDR1 is SEHNR and CDR2 is FQNEAQ (reference sequence). V dropped 6 bases and J dropped 3 bases, with 20 bases sitting between them. This CDR3 comprises 16 residues. CDR3 bases: TGTGCCAGCAGGCAATGGGCCCGTGGGCAGGACACTGAAGCTTTCTTT. It is translated as CASRQWARGQDTEAFF.

This chain connects TRBV6-1 to TRBJ2-1, with 9 nucleotides matching TRBD2. Trimming at V came to 5 bases and at J to 1 base, leaving 3 bases not matched to a gene. Germline V gene data show CDR1 as MNHNS and CDR2 as SASEGT. The CDR3 length is 15 residues. The CDR3 DNA is TGTGCCAGCAGTATAGCGGGGGCGTCCTACAATGAGCAGTTCTTC. Its translation is CASSIAGASYNEQFF.

CDR3 in DNA: TGTGCCAGCAGCCCCTGGCGAAGCGACACCGGGGAGCTGTTTTTT. Protein sequence: CASSPWRSDTGELFF. The chain carries TRBV6-6 and TRBJ2-2; the D is unclear. This CDR3 spans 15 amino acids. CDR1 is MNHNY and CDR2 is SVGAGI in the germline V gene (reference sequence). Trimming stripped 6 bases from V and 3 bases from J, with 14 bases between.

This rearrangement joins TRBV4-2 to TRBJ1-3, with 9 bases matching TRBD1. V trimming: 3 bases; J trimming: 0 bases; junction bases outside the gene matches: 15. CDR3 length: 20 amino acids. Germline-derived CDR1 and CDR2 are LGHNA and YNFKEQ. In DNA form, the CDR3 reads TGTGCCAGCAGCCAGGTCGGACAGGGGTCGGTTGGGAACTCTGGAAACACCATATATTTT. Its translation is CASSQVGQGSVGNSGNTIYF.

CDR3: CATSRDQTEPLDGYTF. The CDR3 nucleotides are TGTGCCACCAGCAGAGATCAAACAGAACCGTTGGATGGCTACACCTTC. The J gene is TRBJ1-2, the V gene TRBV15, with D uncertain. The CDR3 spans 16 residues. Trimming left V 0 bases short and J 6 bases short, with 17 bases between. Germline V gene sequence: CDR1 LNHNV, CDR2 YYDKDF (reference sequence).

The chain is built from TRBV5-1 and TRBJ2-1, with TRBD2 matching over 11 bases. After removal of 0 bases from V and 6 bases from J, the junction contained 8 bases not matched to a gene. This CDR3 is 17 amino acids long. CDR1 SGHRS and CDR2 YFSETQ come from the germline V gene. Here the CDR3 DNA reads TGCGCCAGCAGCTTGGCTACCACTAGCGGGGGCCTCAATGAGCAGTTCTTC. Protein product: CASSLATTSGGLNEQFF.

The V and J genes are TRBV5-5 and TRBJ1-1, with a possible D match to TRBD1 (6 bases). This CDR3 contains 15 residues. CDR1 is SGHKS and CDR2 is YYEKEE in the germline V gene (reference sequence). V was cut by 2 bases and J by 4 bases, with 15 bases left in between. This CDR3 is CASSFLTGDGTEAFF. CDR3 nucleotides: TGTGCCAGCAGCTTTTTGACAGGCGATGGCACTGAAGCTTTCTTT.

This chain connects TRBV7-9 to TRBJ1-2; perhaps TRBD1 as D (6 bases). Germline V gene sequence: CDR1 SEHNR, CDR2 FQNEAQ (reference sequence). Trimming removed 4 bases at V and 5 bases at J, with 23 bases between. The CDR3 is 17 residues long. Written as DNA, the CDR3 is TGTGCCAGCAGCTATATCCCCCCGGGGGGCGCGGATTATGGCTACACCTTC. Protein: CASSYIPPGGADYGYTF.

The CDR3 sequence: CASSALQGPGELFF. The CDR3 nucleotides read TGTGCCAGCAGCGCCCTACAGGGCCCCGGGGAGCTGTTTTTT. The chain joins TRBV9 to TRBJ2-2; tentative D call: TRBD1 (6 bases). Germline V gene lookup returns CDR1 SGDLS and CDR2 YYNGEE. The CDR3 length is 14 residues. Trimming cost V 3 bases and J 6 bases, with 12 bases left between them.

The CDR3 DNA follows: TGCGCCAGCAAGACGACAGGGGCTTCGGTTAGGGAAAAACTGTTTTTT. Translating gives CASKTTGASVREKLFF. The chain has TRBV5-1 and TRBJ1-4, with TRBD1 matching over 8 bases. The germline V gene encodes CDR1 SGHRS and CDR2 YFSETQ. The CDR3 covers 16 residues. V lost 6 bases to trimming and J lost 8 bases; unmatched junction nucleotides: 15.

The chain combines TRBV29-1 with TRBJ1-2; D might be TRBD1 (5 bases). Trimming pared 2 bases from V and 7 bases from J, leaving 17 bases between. Germline CDR1 SQVTM, CDR2 ANQGSEA. The CDR3 is 14 amino acids. CDR3 in amino acids: CSVERAGPLGGYTF. The CDR3 nucleotides read TGCAGCGTTGAAAGGGCAGGGCCCCTAGGTGGCTACACCTTC.

V is TRBV9 and J is TRBJ2-4; 8 positions agree with TRBD2. The CDR3 covers 14 residues. Germline V lookup: CDR1 SGDLS, CDR2 YYNGEE. Trimming removed 0 bases from V and 7 bases from J; junction bases left unmatched: 3. In nucleotides, the CDR3 is TGTGCCAGCAGCGTAGGGACGGGAGGGAACATTCAGTACTTC. Translating gives CASSVGTGGNIQYF. Combining the CDR3 with reference TRBV9 and TRBJ2-4 gives the whole variable domain DSGVTQTPKHLITATGQRVTLRCSPRSGDLSVYWYQQSLDQGLQFLIQYYNGEERAKGNILERFSAQQFPDLHSELNLSSLELGDSALYFCASSVGTGGNIQYFGAGTRLSVL.